Given below is one T cell receptor (beta chain) in context. The V segment lost 4 bases and the J segment 6 bases; nucleotides outside the gene matches: 7. CDR1 is MNHEY, CDR2 SVGAGI, per germline. The CDR3 totals 15 residues. This entry belongs to a study of blood T cell repertoires in COVID-19. The repertoire was sequenced with immunoSEQ multiplex PCR; TCRdb's copy has only in-frame clones and lacks some. The sample comprises about 350,000 clones, roughly 90% of which are singletons, and approximately 0.93% rests with the top ten. The TCR originated in a woman in her thirties who had been exposed to COVID-19. The chain employs TRBV6-5 and TRBJ2-7; 12 bases are shared with TRBD1. The sequencing input was PBMCs or T cells enriched from blood (not recorded which). CDR3: CASSSVGTGGSEQYF. The DNA for the CDR3 is TGTGCCAGCAGTTCCGTCGGGACAGGGGGCTCCGAGCAGTACTTC.